The 24 T cell receptor beta chains presented below share a single source sample, sequenced in a study of T cells in tuberculosis (dated by TCRdb to between 2017 and 2018). The library was prepared using the immunoSEQ multiplex PCR assay. The immuneACCESS repertoire file appears here via TCRdb, limited to in-frame rearrangements. These files lack a portion of the clones; in checked studies, under half of the deficit traces to unresolved V genes, and the cause of the others is not known. The sample table lists 30,000 to 35,000 clones, approximately 89% of them with a count of one. About 2.2% of the sample goes to the ten largest clones. The material sequenced was PBMCs. These TCRs come from a donor aged 10-29 years with latent tuberculosis or without tuberculosis infection.

The J gene is TRBJ1-5, the V gene TRBV13; a possible D gene is TRBD1 (5 bases). From germline, CDR1 is PRHDT and CDR2 FYEKMQ (reference sequence). CDR3 length: 15 amino acids. Deletions cut 5 bases from V and 4 bases from J, with 15 bases between. This CDR3 reads CASSRRGEINQPQHF. The CDR3 DNA sequence: TGTGCCAGCAGCCGCCGGGGGGAGATAAATCAGCCCCAGCATTTT.

This chain's CDR3 is CASSPDRGVRNEQFF. The CDR3 region has the DNA TGTGCCAGCAGCCCCGACAGGGGAGTAAGGAATGAGCAGTTCTTC. The chain has TRBV7-2 and TRBJ2-1; 8 bases align to TRBD1. CDR1 and CDR2 from the germline V gene are SGHTA and FQGNSA. The CDR3 sequence is 15 residues long. The V segment lost 5 bases and the J segment 7 bases; nucleotides outside the gene matches: 10.

The chain carries TRBV4-1 and TRBJ2-1; a weak D match, TRBD2 (6 bases). CDR1 is MGHRA, CDR2 YSYEKL, per germline. Trimming stripped 3 bases from V and 4 bases from J, with 16 bases between. The CDR3 length is 16 residues. CDR3 in DNA: TGCGCCAGCAGCCAGACGATGGTAGCGGATTACAATGAGCAGTTCTTC. Amino acid sequence: CASSQTMVADYNEQFF.

The rearrangement links TRBV23-1 to TRBJ2-1, with 8 positions matching TRBD2. TRBV23-1 is marked as an open reading frame, function uncertain. The CDR3 is 21 amino acids. The V and J ends lost 0 bases and 7 bases, in that order; junction bases with no gene match: 23. Here the CDR3 DNA reads TGCGCCAGCAGTCAATCGAGGGTCTTGACTAGCGTATTCCCCCGAGGTAATGAGCAGTTCTTC. Encoded protein: CASSQSRVLTSVFPRGNEQFF.

The V and J genes are TRBV30 and TRBJ1-2; unclear D gene. CDR1 and CDR2 (germline): GTSNPN, SVGIG (reference sequence). The CDR3 contains 14 residues. V shed 5 bases and J shed 6 bases, with 19 bases lying between them. In nucleotides, the CDR3 is TGTGCCTGGGATTCTCGTGGACTTATGAATGGCTACACCTTC. Residues: CAWDSRGLMNGYTF.

The chain recombines TRBV27 with TRBJ1-5, with 8 bases that match TRBD1. The CDR3 contains 14 residues. V lost 2 bases to trimming and J lost 7 bases; unmatched junction nucleotides: 4. The germline V gene encodes CDR1 MNHEY and CDR2 SMNVEV (reference sequence). CDR3 sequence: CASSLQGAMQPQHF. The CDR3 DNA is TGTGCCAGCAGTTTACAGGGGGCGATGCAGCCCCAGCATTTT.

In its sample, this clone was seen a few times. CDR3: CASRGTGWQPQHF. The DNA of the CDR3 is TGTGCCAGCAGAGGGACAGGGTGGCAGCCCCAGCATTTT. The chain joins TRBV19 to TRBJ1-5, with 9 bases aligning to TRBD1. Germline V gives CDR1 LNHDA, CDR2 SQIVND (reference sequence). The ends lost 9 bases at V and 7 bases at J; junction bases unmatched: 7. The CDR3 contains 13 residues.

This clone was observed a single time. The chain has TRBV5-5 and TRBJ2-1, with TRBD1 matching 7 bases. Germline lookup yields CDR1 SGHKS and CDR2 YYEKEE (reference sequence). The CDR3 sequence is 15 residues long. The trim removed 5 bases at V and 5 bases at J, leaving 10 bases unmatched. CDR3 residues: CASSPRDRSHNEQFF. The CDR3 DNA reads TGTGCCAGCAGTCCTCGGGACAGATCCCACAATGAGCAGTTCTTC.

The genes are TRBV7-6 and TRBJ1-1; D not resolved. Germline V gives CDR1 SGHVS, CDR2 FNYEAQ. Trimming removed 3 bases from V and 5 bases from J, with 10 bases in between. The CDR3 runs 13 residues. The CDR3 loop is CASSLDLRTEAFF. Here the CDR3 DNA reads TGTGCCAGCAGCTTGGACTTGAGGACTGAAGCTTTCTTT.

This chain uses TRBV7-9 with TRBJ1-3; D gene uncertain. Germline CDR1 and CDR2: SEHNR and FQNEAQ (reference sequence). V was shortened by 4 bases and J by 7 bases, with 11 bases between the two germline ends. The CDR3 loop spans 13 amino acids. The chain's CDR3 is CASSSRLENTIYF. DNA for the CDR3: TGTGCCAGCAGCTCAAGACTTGAGAACACCATATATTTT.

The chain combines TRBV4-1 with TRBJ1-2; no clear D. This CDR3 has 16 residues. Per the germline V gene, CDR1 is MGHRA and CDR2 is YSYEKL. V lost 3 bases and J 2 bases, leaving 16 bases between the germline ends. The CDR3 is CASSQYIPQINYGYTF. DNA of the CDR3: TGCGCCAGCAGCCAGTACATTCCCCAGATAAACTATGGCTACACCTTC.

Here the CDR3 DNA reads TGTGCCAGCAGTGACTCGTCGGGGGTGGGTTGCGGGGAGCTGTTTTTT. Its protein product is CASSDSSGVGCGELFF. This chain joins TRBV6-4 and TRBJ2-2; maybe TRBD2 (6 bases). The germline CDR1 and CDR2 sequences are MRHNA and SNTAGT. Deletions cut 0 bases from V and 7 bases from J, with 15 bases between. The CDR3 runs to 16 residues.

This chain uses TRBV5-1 with TRBJ2-1, with D maybe TRBD2 (5 bases). This CDR3 comprises 14 residues. Per germline, CDR1 SGHRS and CDR2 YFSETQ. V shed 1 base and J shed 7 bases, with 12 bases lying between them. The CDR3 here is CASSLNRDKNEQFF. CDR3 in DNA: TGCGCCAGCAGCTTGAACCGGGATAAGAATGAGCAGTTCTTC.

The chain uses TRBV11-3 and TRBJ2-1; 7 bases map to TRBD2. V shed 1 base and J 4 bases; nucleotides not matched to a gene: 4. This CDR3 is built from 15 residues. Germline CDR1 SGHNT, CDR2 YENEEA. Here the CDR3 reads CASSLAGGTYNEQFF. The CDR3 coding sequence is TGTGCCAGCAGCTTAGCGGGGGGAACGTACAATGAGCAGTTCTTC.

V and J are TRBV5-1 and TRBJ2-7; D is unclear. The ends were cut back, 3 bases at V and 4 bases at J, with 5 bases in the middle. In germline, CDR1 is SGHRS, CDR2 YFSETQ. The CDR3 is 11 amino acids. The CDR3 loop is CASSYGYEQYF. Here the CDR3 DNA reads TGCGCCAGCAGCTACGGGTACGAGCAGTACTTC.

CDR3 protein: CASSQDRGSNEQFF. The CDR3 DNA is TGTGCCAGCAGCCAAGACAGGGGCAGCAATGAGCAGTTCTTC. This rearrangement joins TRBV7-8 to TRBJ2-1, with TRBD1 identical over 8 bases. V shed 5 bases, J shed 6 bases, and the junction held 6 bases outside the gene matches. Germline V lookup: CDR1 SGHVS, CDR2 FQNEAQ. This CDR3 is built from 14 residues.

The chain has TRBV9 and TRBJ2-7, with D hard to call. Germline values: CDR1 SGDLS, CDR2 YYNGEE. Trimming shortened V by 0 bases and J by 2 bases, and 12 bases separated the two germline ends. The CDR3 extends over 15 amino acids. The chain's CDR3 is CASSVDQARTYEQYF. DNA for the CDR3: TGTGCCAGCAGCGTAGACCAGGCTCGTACCTACGAGCAGTACTTC.

V and J are TRBV7-2 and TRBJ1-2; a weak D match, TRBD1 (6 bases). Trimming removed 7 bases at V and 3 bases at J, with 18 bases between. From germline, CDR1 is SGHTA and CDR2 FQGNSA. This CDR3 is 15 amino acids long. CDR3 in DNA: TGTGCCAGCACCTTCCGGGGAGGGGGGGACTATGGCTACACCTTC. Its protein product is CASTFRGGGDYGYTF.

The chain links TRBV7-2 to TRBJ2-7; 11 bases align to TRBD2. Germline CDR1 reads SGHTA; CDR2 reads FQGNSA. This CDR3 spans 15 amino acids. V trimming: 5 bases; J trimming: 2 bases; junction bases outside the gene matches: 5. Written as DNA, the CDR3 is TGTGCCAGCAGCACTTATAGCGGGAGGGCCTACGAGCAGTACTTC. Amino acids: CASSTYSGRAYEQYF.

The chain couples TRBV5-3 to TRBJ2-5, with TRBD1 as a possible D gene (6 bases). TRBV5-3 is an ORF for which the function is uncertain. The CDR3 sequence is 16 residues long. Trimming stripped 3 bases from V and 1 base from J, with 16 bases between. CDR3 sequence reads: CARSSPSARGQETQYF. The CDR3 DNA reads as TGTGCCAGAAGCTCCCCCTCTGCCAGGGGCCAAGAGACCCAGTACTTC.

The gene calls are TRBV5-5 and TRBJ2-5; perhaps TRBD2 as D (5 bases). CDR1 and CDR2 (germline): SGHKS, YYEKEE (reference sequence). Trimming removed 0 bases at V and 5 bases at J, with 17 bases between. The CDR3 is 16 residues long. The CDR3 DNA sequence: TGTGCCAGCAGCTTGGTGGGAGTAAGTGTGTTGGAGACCCAGTACTTC. This gives the protein CASSLVGVSVLETQYF.

The chain employs TRBV28 and TRBJ1-6, with D perhaps TRBD1 (5 bases). This CDR3 contains 15 residues. Germline values: CDR1 MDHEN, CDR2 SYDVKM. V was shortened by 4 bases and J by 10 bases, with 17 bases between the two germline ends. The CDR3 sequence is CASSSIRSKGSPLHF. The CDR3, as DNA: TGTGCCAGCAGTTCAATCCGGTCGAAGGGGTCACCCCTCCACTTT.

This clone occurred a few times. This chain joins TRBV10-3 and TRBJ2-7; D gene ambiguous. CDR1 is ENHRY, CDR2 SYGVKD, per germline. V lost 0 bases, J lost 0 bases, and 12 bases lay in between. The CDR3 has 16 residues. CDR3 bases: TGTGCCATCAGTGAGTCCAGACTGAGGAGCTCCTACGAGCAGTACTTC. Its translation is CAISESRLRSSYEQYF.

The V and J genes are TRBV5-6 and TRBJ2-7, with TRBD1 matching 9 bases. The CDR3 totals 19 residues. The J segment lost 1 base and the V segment lost 4 bases, leaving 18 bases of the junction unmatched. Germline V gene sequence: CDR1 SGHDT, CDR2 YYEEEE. Written as DNA, the CDR3 is TGTGCCAGCAGCCCTCCCCCCATATGGGGACAGGGTCGGTCCTACGAGCAGTACTTC. It yields the protein CASSPPPIWGQGRSYEQYF.